The 11 T cell receptor beta chains reported below all come from one sample, sequenced in a study of shared clonotypes between healthy human individuals. Clones were read by immunoSEQ multiplex PCR, and TCRdb kept only the in-frame ones, dropping some. Here the sample spans fewer than 700,000 clones, around 80% being singletons. The sample taken for sequencing was PBMCs. The receptor source for this set is a woman aged 40 to 50 in good health. Some clones in this sample may be carry-over from other donors' samples.

The genes are TRBV28 and TRBJ1-2; the match to TRBD1 covers 7 bases. The germline V gene encodes CDR1 MDHEN and CDR2 SYDVKM. The CDR3 sequence is 15 residues long. J gave up 4 bases and V 3 bases, and 8 bases lay outside the gene matches. The CDR3 loop reads CASSLPGTAPYGYTF. The CDR3 region has the DNA TGTGCCAGCAGTTTGCCCGGGACAGCTCCCTATGGCTACACCTTC.

The chain carries TRBV5-8 and TRBJ2-5; no definite D call. The CDR3 is 13 amino acids. Germline V CDR1 and CDR2: SGHTS, YDEGEE. V was clipped by 0 bases and J by 2 bases, with 5 bases between them. CDR3 loop: CASSLVGQETQYF. CDR3 nucleotides: TGTGCCAGCAGCTTGGTAGGGCAAGAGACCCAGTACTTC.

On this clone itself: A far larger clone is off by one base, so a read error is likely. The final CDR3 position lacks the conserved phenylalanine or tryptophan, pointing to a likely read error. The chain recombines TRBV30 with TRBJ1-5; 8 bases align to TRBD1. The junction had 7 bases not matched to a gene; V was cut back by 0 bases and J by 6 bases. CDR1 GTSNPN and CDR2 SVGIG come from the germline V gene (reference sequence). The CDR3 consists of 15 residues. The CDR3 reads CAWSVGAGGGQPQHL. As DNA, the CDR3 is TGTGCCTGGAGTGTCGGGGCAGGGGGCGGTCAGCCCCAGCATCTT.

There are many counts of this clone. The rearrangement uses TRBV19 and TRBJ1-1; D possibly corresponds to TRBD1 (6 bases). V lost 8 bases to trimming and J lost 1 base, with 17 bases between them. Germline CDR1 and CDR2: LNHDA and SQIVND (reference sequence). This CDR3 comprises 15 residues. CDR3 in amino acids: CASSPWGTSNTEAFF. The CDR3 DNA reads as TGTGCCAGTTCCCCTTGGGGGACATCGAACACTGAAGCTTTCTTT.

This clone was observed a few times. The J gene is TRBJ1-1, the V gene TRBV30; tentative D call: TRBD1 (6 bases). From germline, CDR1 is GTSNPN and CDR2 SVGIG (reference sequence). Trimming took off 4 bases at V and 1 base at J, with 22 bases between the two ends. The CDR3 runs 17 residues. DNA for the CDR3: TGTGCCTGGACCGGGATGGGGGGCCGGAGGGCGAACACTGAAGCTTTCTTT. This codes for CAWTGMGGRRANTEAFF.

This clone was found a few times. The chain uses TRBV4-2 and TRBJ2-1; TRBD2 agrees at 7 bases. From germline, CDR1 is LGHNA and CDR2 YNFKEQ. J gave up 4 bases and V 0 bases, and 6 bases lay outside the gene matches. CDR3 length: 16 amino acids. In DNA, the CDR3 is TGTGCCAGCAGCCAAGAGGCAGTAGCGGGTTACAATGAGCAGTTCTTC. Protein: CASSQEAVAGYNEQFF.

This chain links TRBV6-5 with TRBJ2-7; unclear D gene. V was cut by 0 bases and J by 7 bases, with 10 bases left in between. The CDR3 covers 13 residues. CDR1 MNHEY and CDR2 SVGAGI come from the germline V gene. In DNA form, the CDR3 reads TGTGCCAGCAGTTACTCGAGTGGGCAAGAGCAGTACTTC. This sequence encodes CASSYSSGQEQYF.

The chain uses TRBV7-2 and TRBJ1-5; no clear D gene. V dropped 1 base and J dropped 6 bases, with 10 bases sitting between them. The CDR3 length is 14 residues. Germline CDR1 SGHTA, CDR2 FQGNSA. This chain's CDR3 is CASSLDLAGQPQHF. The DNA of the CDR3 is TGTGCCAGCAGCTTAGATCTAGCAGGTCAGCCCCAGCATTTT.

This chain joins TRBV6-5 and TRBJ1-6; the D is unclear. V was clipped by 2 bases and J by 6 bases, with 14 bases between them. CDR1 is MNHEY, CDR2 SVGAGI, per germline. The CDR3 consists of 16 residues. CDR3 nucleotides: TGTGCCAGCAGTTACGGCACGGGAGTGACTAATTCACCCCTCCACTTT. It specifies CASSYGTGVTNSPLHF.

The V call is TRBV2, the J call TRBJ1-5; a weak D match, TRBD1 (6 bases). Between the trimmed V and J ends, which lost 5 bases and 4 bases, there was a span of 9 bases. Germline lookup yields CDR1 SNHLY and CDR2 FYNNEI. The CDR3 sequence is 13 residues long. As DNA, the CDR3 is TGTGCCAGCAGTCTACAGGGAAATCAGCCCCAGCATTTT. Amino acid sequence: CASSLQGNQPQHF.

The rearrangement joins TRBV2 to TRBJ2-6; TRBD2 might be the D (5 bases). The V end was cut by 2 bases, the J end by 5 bases, with 16 bases between. The germline V gene has CDR1 SNHLY and CDR2 FYNNEI. This CDR3 has 17 residues. The CDR3 DNA reads as TGTGCCAGCAGTGAATCGAGGGCAGCCACTTGGGCCAACGTCCTGACTTTC. This encodes CASSESRAATWANVLTF.